This T cell receptor (beta chain) is from a study of T cells in women clearing cervical HPV infection. Deletions cut 4 bases from V and 7 bases from J, with 13 bases between. CDR1 is SNHLY, CDR2 FYNNEI, per germline. CDR3 length: 14 residues. Notes on this clone: The CDR3 extends 3 residues past the end of the read, so its final part is completed from the germline J gene.

TCRdb keeps only in-frame clones here, not all; method: immunoSEQ multiplex PCR. The sample data list more than 25,000 clones. The TCR was taken from a woman between 18 and 70 years old with a cervical HPV16 infection that either progressed to CIN3+ or cleared (not recorded which). Sequencing was done on a sample of blood buffy coat. The chain links TRBV2 to TRBJ1-4; maybe TRBD1 (5 bases). CDR3: CASSVGAGPEKLFF. The CDR3 bases that were read are TGTGCCAGCAGTGTAGGGGCAGGGCCTGAAAAA.